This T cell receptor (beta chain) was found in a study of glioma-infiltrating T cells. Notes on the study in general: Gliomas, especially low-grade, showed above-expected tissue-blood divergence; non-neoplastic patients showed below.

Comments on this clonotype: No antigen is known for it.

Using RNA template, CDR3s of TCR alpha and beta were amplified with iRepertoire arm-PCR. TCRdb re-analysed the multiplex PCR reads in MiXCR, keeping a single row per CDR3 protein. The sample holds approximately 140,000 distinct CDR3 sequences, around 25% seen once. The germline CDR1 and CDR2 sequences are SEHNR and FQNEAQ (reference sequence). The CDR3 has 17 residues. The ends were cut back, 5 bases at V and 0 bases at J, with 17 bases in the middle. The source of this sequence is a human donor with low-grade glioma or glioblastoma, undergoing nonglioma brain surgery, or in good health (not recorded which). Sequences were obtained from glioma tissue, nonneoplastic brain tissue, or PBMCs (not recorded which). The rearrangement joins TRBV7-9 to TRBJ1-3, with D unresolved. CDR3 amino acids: CASSPRMAQSSGNTIYF. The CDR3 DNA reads TGTGCCAGCAGCCCCCGAATGGCCCAGAGCTCTGGAAACACCATATATTTT.